This T cell receptor (beta chain) was captured by sequencing in a study of blood T cell repertoires in COVID-19. TCRdb keeps only in-frame clones here, not all; method: immunoSEQ multiplex PCR. The sample holds 200,000 to 250,000 clones, 80% to 90% seen once. CDR3 length: 17 amino acids. Germline CDR1 is KGHDR and CDR2 is SFDVKD. With 4 bases clipped from V and 7 bases from J, the junction kept 10 bases outside the gene matches. The material sequenced was PBMCs or T cells enriched from blood (not recorded which). The source of this sequence is a woman aged 18-30 years in a cohort exposed to, infected with or recovered from COVID-19 (not recorded which). The chain combines TRBV24-1 with TRBJ1-5; 12 nucleotides match TRBD1. The CDR3 nucleotides are TGTGCCACCAGTGAAACCGGGACAGGGGGCAAGGGACAGCCCCAGCATTTT. Translating it yields CATSETGTGGKGQPQHF.